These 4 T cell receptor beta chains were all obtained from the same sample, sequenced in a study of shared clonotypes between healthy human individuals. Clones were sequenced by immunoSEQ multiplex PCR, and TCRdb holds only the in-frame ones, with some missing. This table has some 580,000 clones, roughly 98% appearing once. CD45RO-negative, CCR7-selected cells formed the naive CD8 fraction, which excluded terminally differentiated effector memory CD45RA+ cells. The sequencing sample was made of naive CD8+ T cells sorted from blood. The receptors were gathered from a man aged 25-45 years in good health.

The CDR3 coding sequence is TGCGCCAGCAGCCAGGAACAGCGGAGCTCCTACGAGCAGTACTTC. Its protein is CASSQEQRSSYEQYF. The J gene is TRBJ2-7, the V gene TRBV4-1; possibly TRBD2 for D (5 bases). The CDR3 is 15 amino acids. Germline CDR1 MGHRA, CDR2 YSYEKL. V was shortened by 3 bases and J by 0 bases, with 12 bases between the two germline ends.

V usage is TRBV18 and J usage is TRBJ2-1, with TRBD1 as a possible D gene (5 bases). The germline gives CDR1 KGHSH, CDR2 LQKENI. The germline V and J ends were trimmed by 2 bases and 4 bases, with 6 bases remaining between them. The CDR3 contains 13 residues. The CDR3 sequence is CASSPAGYNEQFF. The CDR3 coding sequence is TGTGCCAGCTCACCAGCAGGGTACAATGAGCAGTTCTTC.

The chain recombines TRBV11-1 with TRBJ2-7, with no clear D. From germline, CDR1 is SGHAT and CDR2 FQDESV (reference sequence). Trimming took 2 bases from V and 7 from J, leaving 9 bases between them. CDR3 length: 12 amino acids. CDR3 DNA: TGTGCCAGCAGCTTATTTGGGAATGAGCAGTACTTC. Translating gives CASSLFGNEQYF.

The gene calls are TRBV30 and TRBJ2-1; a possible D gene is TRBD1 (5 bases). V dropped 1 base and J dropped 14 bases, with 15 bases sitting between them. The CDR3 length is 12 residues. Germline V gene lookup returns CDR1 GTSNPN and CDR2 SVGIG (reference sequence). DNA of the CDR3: TGTGCCTGGAGTGACACTTGGGGCCGGGAGTTCTTC. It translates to CAWSDTWGREFF.